This T cell receptor (beta chain) was captured in a study of T cell responses to AZD1222 COVID-19 vaccine. Study-level points and caveats: At 160-218 and 743-854, vaccine-associated CD4 TCRs were dominant, and they spanned spike. At baseline, just five to seven AZD1222 recipients tested seropositive. Donors were largely white British and mainly female; clonal diversity was possibly underestimated. Repertoire collection took place solely once the T cell response had peaked.

The CDR3 loop spans 15 amino acids. The V and J ends lost 4 bases and 7 bases, in that order; junction bases with no gene match: 7. Germline assignment: CDR1 MNHEY and CDR2 SVGAGI. This table comes from immunoSEQ multiplex PCR, and its TCRdb copy is limited to in-frame clones, with some not included. Of some 110,000 clones in the sample, around 89% are singletons; the top ten hold 6% to 8%. Comments on this clone: Its cognate antigen is unknown.

The chain uses TRBV6-5 and TRBJ2-3; 11 positions match TRBD2. This TCR was sampled from an adult who received the AZD1222 COVID-19 vaccine. The specimen was peripheral blood, collected 28 days after the second AZD1222 dose. CDR3 coding DNA: TGTGCCAGCAGTTCTAGCGGGGGGTGGATGAATACGCAGTATTTT. As protein: CASSSSGGWMNTQYF.